This T cell receptor beta chain was recovered during a study of T cells in Graves' hyperthyroidism and ophthalmopathy. The table lists this clonotype with many counts. The germline V gene encodes CDR1 LNHDA and CDR2 SQIVND (reference sequence). The CDR3 is 13 residues long. The V end lost 6 bases, the J end lost 5 bases, and 13 bases lay between the germline ends. Amplification of TCR beta CDR3 regions used RNA as the template. Initially, a first-round RT-PCR of the TCR CDR3 employed the HTBI primer set. TCRdb passed the multiplex PCR reads through MiXCR, listing each CDR3 protein once. The sample holds hundreds of thousands of distinct CDR3 sequences; 15% to 17% are singletons and the top ten take roughly 7.7%.

The source material was blood. The J gene is TRBJ1-1, the V gene TRBV19; weak D call: TRBD1 (5 bases). The TCR was taken from a woman in her late teens or twenties with Graves' hyperthyroidism. Here the CDR3 DNA reads TGTGCCAGTAGCCAGGGAGATTGGACTGAAGCTTTCTTT. Residues: CASSQGDWTEAFF.